This T cell receptor (beta chain) was captured by sequencing in a study of human T cells and chemical hapten exposure. Findings and limits, study-wide: High-frequency TCRs, those above 1 in 1000, stayed the same after DPC sensitization.

There are a few counts of this clonotype. What it binds is unknown. Germline CDR1 and CDR2: LGHNA and YNFKEQ. This CDR3 contains 13 residues. Trimming cost V 0 bases and J 5 bases, with 8 bases left between them. MiXCR, run by TCRdb on the RACE reads, gives a single entry per CDR3 protein. This table holds more than 75,000 distinct CDR3 sequences, about 8.6% found once. Time point denoted: healthy volunteer bleed at 6 weeks. Total RNA was extracted from unfractionated whole blood. This sequence joins TRBV4-2 and TRBJ2-7; D is ambiguous. Sequencing was done on a sample of whole blood. This clonotype was obtained from a male donor in good health. Some clones in this sample may be carry-over from other donors' samples. The CDR3 reads CASSQDIADEQYF. DNA of the CDR3: TGTGCCAGCAGCCAAGATATTGCCGACGAGCAGTACTTC.